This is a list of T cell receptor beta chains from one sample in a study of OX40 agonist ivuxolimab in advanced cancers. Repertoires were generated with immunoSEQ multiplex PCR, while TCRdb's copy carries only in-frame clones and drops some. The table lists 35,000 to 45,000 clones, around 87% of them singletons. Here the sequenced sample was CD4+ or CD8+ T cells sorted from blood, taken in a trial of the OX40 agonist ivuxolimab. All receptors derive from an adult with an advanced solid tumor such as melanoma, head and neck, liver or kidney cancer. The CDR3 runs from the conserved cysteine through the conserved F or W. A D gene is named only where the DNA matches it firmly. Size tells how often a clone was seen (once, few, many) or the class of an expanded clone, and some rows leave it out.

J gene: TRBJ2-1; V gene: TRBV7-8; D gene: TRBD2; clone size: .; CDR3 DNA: TGTGCCAGCAGCTTAGCGGGGACTAGCGGGTACAATGAGCAGTTCTTC; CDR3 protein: CASSLAGTSGYNEQFF
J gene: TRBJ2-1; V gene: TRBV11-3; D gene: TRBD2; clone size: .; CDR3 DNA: TGTGCCAGCAGCCAATTGAGACTAGCAGCCAATGAGCAGTTCTTC; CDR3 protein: CASSQLRLAANEQFF
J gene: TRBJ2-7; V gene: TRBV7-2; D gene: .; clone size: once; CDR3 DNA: TGTGCCAGCAGCTCCCAGGGCTCCTACGAGCAGTACTTC; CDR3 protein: CASSSQGSYEQYF
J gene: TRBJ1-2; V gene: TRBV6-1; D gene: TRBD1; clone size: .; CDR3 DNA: TGTGCCAGCCGCACAGGGGATAACTATGGCTACACCTTC; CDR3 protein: CASRTGDNYGYTF
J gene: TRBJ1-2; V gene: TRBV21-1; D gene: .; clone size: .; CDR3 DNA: TGTGCCAGCAGCATACAGGGGTCGTCTAACTATGGCTACACCTTC; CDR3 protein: CASSIQGSSNYGYTF
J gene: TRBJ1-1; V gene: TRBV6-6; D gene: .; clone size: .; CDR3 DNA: TGTGCCAGCAGTTACTCAGACACTGAAGCTTTCTTT; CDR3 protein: CASSYSDTEAFF
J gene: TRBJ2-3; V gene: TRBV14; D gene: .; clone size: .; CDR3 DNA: TGTGCCAGCAGCCAACAATCGGGAACAGATACGCAGTATTTT; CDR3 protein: CASSQQSGTDTQYF
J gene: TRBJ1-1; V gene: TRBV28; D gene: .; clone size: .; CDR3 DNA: TGTGCCAGCAGTTTAGTCACCTCCAACACTGAAGCTTTCTTT; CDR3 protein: CASSLVTSNTEAFF
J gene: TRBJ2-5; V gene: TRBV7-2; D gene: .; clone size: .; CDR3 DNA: TGTGCCAGCAGCCTGAGGGCAGGCCTACAAGAGACCCAGTACTTC; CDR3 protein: CASSLRAGLQETQYF
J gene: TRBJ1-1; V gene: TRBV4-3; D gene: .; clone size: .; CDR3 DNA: TGCGCCAGCAGCCAAGATGTTAACGTGAACACTGAAGCTTTCTTT; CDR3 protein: CASSQDVNVNTEAFF
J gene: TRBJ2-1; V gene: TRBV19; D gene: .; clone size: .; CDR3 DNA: TGTGCCAGTAGTGGCCGGGCCCTCAATGAGCAGTTCTTC; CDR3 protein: CASSGRALNEQFF
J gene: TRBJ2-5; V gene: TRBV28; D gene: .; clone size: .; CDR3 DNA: TGTGCCAGCAATAGAGTTAGGGAGACCCAGTACTTC; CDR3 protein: CASNRVRETQYF
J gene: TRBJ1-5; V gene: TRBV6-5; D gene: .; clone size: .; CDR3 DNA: TGTGCCAGCAGTTACTCGCGGGGGATTCAGCCCCAGCATTTT; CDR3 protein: CASSYSRGIQPQHF
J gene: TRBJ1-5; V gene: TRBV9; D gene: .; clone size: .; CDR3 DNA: TGTGCCAGCAGCGTAGGAAATCAGCCCCAGCATTTT; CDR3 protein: CASSVGNQPQHF
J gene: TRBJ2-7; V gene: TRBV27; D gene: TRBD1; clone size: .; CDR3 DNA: TGTGCCAGCAAGCGACAGGGATCCTCTTATAGTTACGAGCAGTACTTC; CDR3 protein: CASKRQGSSYSYEQYF
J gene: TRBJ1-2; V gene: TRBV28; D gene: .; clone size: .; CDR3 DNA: TGTGCCAGCAGTCCGGAGGCAGTTTATGGCTACACCTTC; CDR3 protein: CASSPEAVYGYTF
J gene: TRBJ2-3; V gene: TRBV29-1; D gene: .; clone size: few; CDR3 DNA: TGCAGCGTCCTACCACGGGAAGATACGCAGTATTTT; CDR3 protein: CSVLPREDTQYF
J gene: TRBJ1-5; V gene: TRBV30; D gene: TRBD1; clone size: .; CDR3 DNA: TGTGCCTTAAGGGGGCAGGGGACTCAGCCCCAGCATTTT; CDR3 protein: CALRGQGTQPQHF
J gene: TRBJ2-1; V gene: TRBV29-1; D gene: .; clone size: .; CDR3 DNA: TGCAGCGTTATGCCAGACAATGAGCAGTTCTTC; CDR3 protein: CSVMPDNEQFF
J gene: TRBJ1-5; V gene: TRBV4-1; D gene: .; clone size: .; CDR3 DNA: TGCGCCAGCAGCCGAGCAGGGGGCAATCAGCCCCAGCATTTT; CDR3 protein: CASSRAGGNQPQHF
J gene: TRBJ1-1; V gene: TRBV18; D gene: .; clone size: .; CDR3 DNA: TGTGCCAGCTCCCCCGCGGTTGGTCGGGTGAACACTGAAGCTTTCTTT; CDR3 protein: CASSPAVGRVNTEAFF
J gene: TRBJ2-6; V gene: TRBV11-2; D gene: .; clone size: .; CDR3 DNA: TGTGCCAGCAGCTTAGAGCCCTCTGGGGCCAACGTCCTGACTTTC; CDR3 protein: CASSLEPSGANVLTF
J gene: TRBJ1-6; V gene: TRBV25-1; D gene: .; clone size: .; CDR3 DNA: TGTGCCAGCAGTGAATATCGGGGGTTTGACTATAATTCACCCCTCCACTTT; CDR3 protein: CASSEYRGFDYNSPLHF
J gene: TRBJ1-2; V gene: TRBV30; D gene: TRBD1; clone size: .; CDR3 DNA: TGTGCCTGGGGCAGAGGGACAGGGAGAAAGGATGGCTACACCTTC; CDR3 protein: CAWGRGTGRKDGYTF
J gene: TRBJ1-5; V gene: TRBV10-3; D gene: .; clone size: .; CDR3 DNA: TGTGCCATCAGTGTAGAAGGAGGCGATCAGCCCCAGCATTTT; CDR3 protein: CAISVEGGDQPQHF
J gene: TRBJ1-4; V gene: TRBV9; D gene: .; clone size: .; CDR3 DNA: TGTGCCAGCAGCGTAGTGGGGTCTAATGAAAAACTGTTTTTT; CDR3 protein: CASSVVGSNEKLFF
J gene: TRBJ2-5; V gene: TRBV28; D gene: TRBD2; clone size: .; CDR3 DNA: TGTGCCGGGAAAGGAGCGGGGTACCAAGAGACCCAGTACTTC; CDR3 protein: CAGKGAGYQETQYF
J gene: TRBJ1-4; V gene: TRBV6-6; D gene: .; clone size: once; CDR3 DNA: TGTGCCAGCAGTTACGGGGTAAATAATGAAAAACTGTTTTTT; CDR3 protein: CASSYGVNNEKLFF
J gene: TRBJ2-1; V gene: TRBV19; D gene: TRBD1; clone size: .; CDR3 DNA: TGTGCCAGTAGTCCCGGGACAGGGGGCCAAACATGGGAGCAGTTCTTC; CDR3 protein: CASSPGTGGQTWEQFF
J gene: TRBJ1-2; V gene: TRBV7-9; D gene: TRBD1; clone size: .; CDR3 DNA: TGTGCCAGCAGCGCCGGGACAGGGCTTAGCTATGGCTACACCTTC; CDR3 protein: CASSAGTGLSYGYTF
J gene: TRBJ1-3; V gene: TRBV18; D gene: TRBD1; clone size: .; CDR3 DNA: TGTGCCAGCTCACCACAAACGGACAGGGTGTATTCCACCATATATTTT; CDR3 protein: CASSPQTDRVYSTIYF
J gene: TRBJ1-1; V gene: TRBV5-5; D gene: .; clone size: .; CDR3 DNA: TGTGCCAGCAGCTTGCAGGTACACACTGAAGCTTTCTTT; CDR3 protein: CASSLQVHTEAFF
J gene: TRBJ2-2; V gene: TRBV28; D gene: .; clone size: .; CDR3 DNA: TGTGCCAGCAGTTTATCGAGCACCGGGGAGCTGTTTTTT; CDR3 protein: CASSLSSTGELFF
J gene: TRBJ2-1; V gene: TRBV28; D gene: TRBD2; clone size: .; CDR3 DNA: TGTGCCAGCAGTTCGGGACTAGCGGGGATCCGCTCCTACAATGAGCAGTTCTTC; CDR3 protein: CASSSGLAGIRSYNEQFF
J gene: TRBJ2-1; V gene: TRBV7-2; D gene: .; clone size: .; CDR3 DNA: TGTGCCAGCAGCACTCTATACAATGAGCAGTTCTTC; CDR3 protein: CASSTLYNEQFF
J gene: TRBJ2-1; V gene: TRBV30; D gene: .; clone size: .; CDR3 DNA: TGTGCCTGGAGTGTACGAGTGGGTGAGCAGTTCTTC; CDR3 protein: CAWSVRVGEQFF
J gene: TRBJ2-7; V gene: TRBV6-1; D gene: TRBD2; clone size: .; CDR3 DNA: TGTGCCAGCACCGATAGCGGGATAACGTACGAGCAGTACTTC; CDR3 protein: CASTDSGITYEQYF
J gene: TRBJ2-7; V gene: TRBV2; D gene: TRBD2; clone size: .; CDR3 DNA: TGTGCCAGCAGTGGGACTAGCGGGAGGCGGCCCGGGCAGTACTTC; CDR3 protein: CASSGTSGRRPGQYF
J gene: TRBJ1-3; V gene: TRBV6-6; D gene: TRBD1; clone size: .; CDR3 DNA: TGTGCCCTACAGGGGGCTCGTGGAAACACCATATATTTT; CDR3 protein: CALQGARGNTIYF
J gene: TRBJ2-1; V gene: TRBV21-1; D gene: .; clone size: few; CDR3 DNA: TGTGCCAGCAGCAAAGTCCGGGTAAGACCCTACAATGAGCAGTTCTTC; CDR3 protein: CASSKVRVRPYNEQFF
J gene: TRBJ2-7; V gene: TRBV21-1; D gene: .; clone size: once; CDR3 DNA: TGTGCCAGCAGCAGAGATTGGACACCTCGAATCTACGAGCAGTACTTC; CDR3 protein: CASSRDWTPRIYEQYF
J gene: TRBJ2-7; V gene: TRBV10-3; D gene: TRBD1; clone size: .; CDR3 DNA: TGTGCCACCACTGCAAGGGACAGGGGGCACTACGAGCAGTACTTC; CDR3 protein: CATTARDRGHYEQYF
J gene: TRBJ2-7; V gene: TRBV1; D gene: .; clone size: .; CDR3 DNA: TGCACCAGCAGCCATTATAGAGGCGAGCAGTACTTC; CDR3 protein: CTSSHYRGEQYF
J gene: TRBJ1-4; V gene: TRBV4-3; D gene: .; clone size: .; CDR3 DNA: TGCGCCAGCAGCCAAGAAGGTGGAAAACTGTTTTTT; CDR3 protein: CASSQEGGKLFF
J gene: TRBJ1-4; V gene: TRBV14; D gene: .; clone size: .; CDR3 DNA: TGTGCCAGCAGCCAAGCCCAGTACGTGTCTAATGAAAAACTGTTTTTT; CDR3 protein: CASSQAQYVSNEKLFF
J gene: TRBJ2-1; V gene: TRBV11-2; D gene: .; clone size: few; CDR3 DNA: TGTGCCAGCAGCTTGCCGACTAGAGATGAGCAGTTCTTC; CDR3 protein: CASSLPTRDEQFF
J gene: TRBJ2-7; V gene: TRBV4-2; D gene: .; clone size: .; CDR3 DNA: TGTGCCAGCAGCCAAGAGATGAGGGCCCCCTACGAGCAGTACTTC; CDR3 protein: CASSQEMRAPYEQYF
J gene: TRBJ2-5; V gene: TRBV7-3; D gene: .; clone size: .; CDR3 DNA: TGTGCCAGCAGCTTAGGGGTCAGGTCGCAGACCCAGTACTTC; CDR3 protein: CASSLGVRSQTQYF
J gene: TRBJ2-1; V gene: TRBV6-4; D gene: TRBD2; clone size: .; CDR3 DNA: TGTGCCAGCAGTGAGTTGCGGGGGGGTGAGCAGTTCTTC; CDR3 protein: CASSELRGGEQFF
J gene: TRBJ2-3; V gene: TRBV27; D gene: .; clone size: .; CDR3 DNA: TGTGCCAGCAGCCCCGTCCGCCCCACAGATACGCAGTATTTT; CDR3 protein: CASSPVRPTDTQYF